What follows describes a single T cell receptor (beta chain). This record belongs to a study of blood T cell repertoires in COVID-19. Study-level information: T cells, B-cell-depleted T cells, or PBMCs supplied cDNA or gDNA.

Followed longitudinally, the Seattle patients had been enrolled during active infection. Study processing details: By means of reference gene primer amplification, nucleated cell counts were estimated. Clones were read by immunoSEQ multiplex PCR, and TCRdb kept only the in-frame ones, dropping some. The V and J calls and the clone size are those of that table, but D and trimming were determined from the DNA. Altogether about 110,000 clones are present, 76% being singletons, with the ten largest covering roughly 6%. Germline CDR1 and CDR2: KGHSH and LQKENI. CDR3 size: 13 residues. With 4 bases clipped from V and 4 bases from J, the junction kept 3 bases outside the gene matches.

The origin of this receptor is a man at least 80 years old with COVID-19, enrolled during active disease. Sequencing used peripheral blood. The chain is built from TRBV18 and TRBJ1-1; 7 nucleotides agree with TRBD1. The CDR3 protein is CASSQGAPTEAFF. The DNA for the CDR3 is TGTGCCAGCTCACAGGGGGCGCCCACTGAAGCTTTCTTT.